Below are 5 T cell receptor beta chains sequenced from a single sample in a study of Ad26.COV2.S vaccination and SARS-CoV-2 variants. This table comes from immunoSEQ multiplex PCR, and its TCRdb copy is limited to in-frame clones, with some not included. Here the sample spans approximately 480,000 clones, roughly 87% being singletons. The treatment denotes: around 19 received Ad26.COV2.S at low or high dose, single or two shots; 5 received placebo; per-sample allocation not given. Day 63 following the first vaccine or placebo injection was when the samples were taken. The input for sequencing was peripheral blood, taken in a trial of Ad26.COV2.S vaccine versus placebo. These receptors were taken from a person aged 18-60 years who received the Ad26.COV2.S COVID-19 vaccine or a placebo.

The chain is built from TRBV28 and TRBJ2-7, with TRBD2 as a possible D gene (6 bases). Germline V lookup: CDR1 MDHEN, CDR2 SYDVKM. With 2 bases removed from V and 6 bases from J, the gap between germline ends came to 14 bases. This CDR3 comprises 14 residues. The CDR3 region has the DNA TGTGCCAGCAGTTTACCGGGACTTTTCACCGAGCAGTACTTC. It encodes CASSLPGLFTEQYF.

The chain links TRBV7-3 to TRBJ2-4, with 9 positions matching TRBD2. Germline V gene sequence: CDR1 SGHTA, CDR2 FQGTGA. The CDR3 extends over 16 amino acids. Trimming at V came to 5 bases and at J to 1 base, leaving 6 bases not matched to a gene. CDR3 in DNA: TGTGCCAGCAGCCCGACTAGCGGAGGGGCCAAAAACATTCAGTACTTC. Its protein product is CASSPTSGGAKNIQYF.

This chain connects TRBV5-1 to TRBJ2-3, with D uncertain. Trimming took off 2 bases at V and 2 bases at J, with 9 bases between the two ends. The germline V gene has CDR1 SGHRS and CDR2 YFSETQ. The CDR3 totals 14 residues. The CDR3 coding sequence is TGCGCCAGCAGCTTTTATAGTCCCACAGATACGCAGTATTTT. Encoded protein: CASSFYSPTDTQYF.

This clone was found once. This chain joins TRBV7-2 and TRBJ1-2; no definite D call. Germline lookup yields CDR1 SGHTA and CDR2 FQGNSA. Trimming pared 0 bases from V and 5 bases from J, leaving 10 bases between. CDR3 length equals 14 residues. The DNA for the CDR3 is TGTGCCAGCAGCTTAGCTCCCCCGGCATATGGCTACACCTTC. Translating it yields CASSLAPPAYGYTF.

CDR3 protein: CATLGQMNTEAFF. The CDR3 nucleotides are TGTGCCACTTTGGGGCAGATGAACACTGAAGCTTTCTTT. The J gene is TRBJ1-1, the V gene TRBV12-3 or TRBV12-4; D is perhaps TRBD1 (5 bases). With 10 bases removed from V and 0 bases from J, the gap between germline ends came to 12 bases. The CDR3 extends over 13 amino acids.